The 24 T cell receptor beta chains given below trace back to one sample, sequenced in a study of blood T cell repertoires in COVID-19. Only in-frame clones appear in the TCRdb table, and some are missing; sequencing was by immunoSEQ multiplex PCR. Found here are under 100,000 clones, 87% of them singletons; the top ten hold 17%. Sequenced material: peripheral blood. The receptors here all came from a human donor in a cohort sampled during active COVID-19.

This sequence joins TRBV11-2 and TRBJ2-5; TRBD1 is a possible D gene (6 bases). CDR1 is SGHAT, CDR2 FQNNGV, per germline. The V end lost 1 base, the J end lost 10 bases, and 7 bases lay between the germline ends. The CDR3 extends over 11 amino acids. The DNA of the CDR3 is TGTGCCAGCAGCTTAGGGACAGTCCAGTACTTC. This translates into CASSLGTVQYF.

This clone has only a few counts. The rearrangement uses TRBV7-8 and TRBJ1-5; tentative D call: TRBD1 (6 bases). The CDR3 is made up of 14 amino acids. Germline V gene data show CDR1 as SGHVS and CDR2 as FQNEAQ. V was shortened by 5 bases and J by 4 bases, with 12 bases between the two germline ends. In DNA, the CDR3 is TGTGCCAGCAGCCGGGACATGCGGAATCAGCCCCAGCATTTT. It specifies CASSRDMRNQPQHF.

In DNA, the CDR3 is TGTGCCAGCAGTTACCCCAGGGGTAGGGAGACCCAGTACTTC. Its translation is CASSYPRGRETQYF. V usage is TRBV6-2 or TRBV6-3 and J usage is TRBJ2-5; D is perhaps TRBD1 (6 bases). Trimming removed 2 bases from V and 5 bases from J, with 12 bases in between. Germline V lookup: CDR1 MNHEY, CDR2 SVGEGT. The CDR3 contains 14 residues.

V is TRBV28 and J is TRBJ1-4, with TRBD1 as a possible D gene (5 bases). Trimming removed 7 bases at V and 11 bases at J, with 14 bases between. In germline, CDR1 is MDHEN, CDR2 SYDVKM. This CDR3 has 12 residues. CDR3 amino acids: CASTSGVEKLFF. The CDR3 DNA reads TGTGCCAGCACCTCGGGGGTAGAGAAACTGTTTTTT.

V is TRBV4-1 and J is TRBJ2-1; a possible D gene is TRBD1 (7 bases). The CDR3 length is 12 residues. Germline V gives CDR1 MGHRA, CDR2 YSYEKL. Trimming removed 4 bases at V and 8 bases at J, with 9 bases between. The CDR3 region has the DNA TGCGCCAGCAGCCCCAGGGGGGATGAGCAGTTCTTC. Protein: CASSPRGDEQFF.

The chain combines TRBV5-1 with TRBJ1-3; a weak D match, TRBD1 (6 bases). V lost 0 bases to trimming and J lost 2 bases, with 9 bases between them. CDR1 SGHRS and CDR2 YFSETQ come from the germline V gene. The CDR3 loop spans 15 amino acids. The CDR3 loop is CASSLGGQTGNTIYF. The CDR3 DNA follows: TGCGCCAGCAGCTTGGGGGGGCAAACTGGAAACACCATATATTTT. Variable domain in full (rest from reference TRBV5-1 and TRBJ1-3): KAGVTQTPRYLIKTRGQQVTLSCSPISGHRSVSWYQQTPGQGLQFLFEYFSETQRNKGNFPGRFSGRQFSNSRSEMNVSTLELGDSALYLCASSLGGQTGNTIYFGEGSWLTVV.

J is TRBJ1-1 and V is TRBV19, with D possibly matching TRBD1 (6 bases). V lost 2 bases and J 9 bases, leaving 16 bases between the germline ends. The CDR3 consists of 14 residues. Germline V lookup: CDR1 LNHDA, CDR2 SQIVND (reference sequence). The CDR3 DNA follows: TGTGCCAGTAGTATATGGGACATCGGGGAGAAAGCTTTCTTT. It encodes CASSIWDIGEKAFF.

This chain links TRBV13 with TRBJ2-7; 10 positions match TRBD1. The CDR3 contains 16 residues. With 6 bases clipped from V and 0 bases from J, the junction kept 8 bases outside the gene matches. Germline CDR1 is PRHDT and CDR2 is FYEKMQ (reference sequence). The CDR3, as DNA: TGTGCCAGCAGTTACACCGGGACAGGGGTCTCCTACGAGCAGTACTTC. Its protein is CASSYTGTGVSYEQYF.

This clone has a single count. The chain uses TRBV18 and TRBJ2-1; tentatively, D is TRBD1 (5 bases). Germline V CDR1 and CDR2: KGHSH, LQKENI. The CDR3 has 14 residues. Trimming pared 2 bases from V and 16 bases from J, leaving 21 bases between. The CDR3 spells CASSPATQGPRKFF. CDR3 nucleotides: TGTGCCAGCTCACCAGCGACGCAGGGTCCCCGGAAATTCTTC.

The rearrangement links TRBV4-2 to TRBJ2-3; 7 bases are shared with TRBD1. The CDR3 runs to 16 residues. Unmatched junction bases numbered 12, after V lost 6 bases and J lost 3 bases. CDR1 LGHNA and CDR2 YNFKEQ come from the germline V gene. DNA of the CDR3: TGTGCCAGCAGGAAAGACAGGGATGGATGGACAGATACGCAGTATTTT. The encoded protein is CASRKDRDGWTDTQYF.

This chain joins TRBV27 and TRBJ2-1; 8 bases agree with TRBD1. The CDR3 extends over 15 amino acids. V was clipped by 7 bases and J by 0 bases; unmatched bases: 5. The germline gives CDR1 MNHEY, CDR2 SMNVEV (reference sequence). CDR3 protein: CASTTDRVSYNEQFF. The CDR3 DNA reads as TGTGCCAGCACCACGGACAGGGTCTCCTACAATGAGCAGTTCTTC.

The chain is built from TRBV6-5 and TRBJ2-5; 7 bases are a match to TRBD1. Germline CDR1 reads MNHEY; CDR2 reads SVGAGI. The CDR3 has 13 amino acids. Unmatched junction bases numbered 5, after V lost 6 bases and J lost 4 bases. CDR3 region: CASRDRVRETQYF. Written as DNA, the CDR3 is TGTGCCAGCAGAGACAGGGTGAGAGAGACCCAGTACTTC.

The chain is built from TRBV7-9 and TRBJ2-5, with D tentatively TRBD2 (5 bases). CDR1 is SEHNR, CDR2 FQNEAQ, per germline (reference sequence). This CDR3 contains 14 residues. The V end was cut by 5 bases, the J end by 5 bases, with 15 bases between. In DNA, the CDR3 is TGTGCCAGCAGCCGTATGACGGGGTACGAGACCCAGTACTTC. Encoded protein: CASSRMTGYETQYF.

This clone was picked up a small number of times. The chain couples TRBV29-1 to TRBJ2-2, with D possibly TRBD1 on 5 matching bases. Germline V gene data show CDR1 as SQVTM and CDR2 as ANQGSEA. The CDR3 spans 15 residues. The V end was cut by 6 bases, the J end by 1 base, with 15 bases between. The CDR3 here is CSVKAPGMNTGELFF. The CDR3 nucleotides are TGCAGCGTCAAAGCGCCAGGGATGAACACCGGGGAGCTGTTTTTT.

This chain joins TRBV5-4 and TRBJ1-6; D is perhaps TRBD1 (5 bases). Germline V CDR1 and CDR2: SGHNT, YYREEE (reference sequence). V lost 5 bases and J lost 6, with 18 bases in between. The CDR3 has 16 residues. The CDR3 DNA reads TGTGCCAGCAGACCAGATGGGGGAGGGTCTAATTCACCCCTCCACTTT. Translating gives CASRPDGGGSNSPLHF.

The rearrangement uses TRBV6-2 or TRBV6-3 and TRBJ2-7; 7 nucleotides match TRBD2. CDR1 and CDR2 (germline): MNHEY, SVGEGT. V lost 2 bases to trimming and J lost 3 bases; unmatched junction nucleotides: 7. This CDR3 region has 15 residues. Written as DNA, the CDR3 is TGTGCCAGCAGTTACCCGGCCGGACTAGACTACGAGCAGTACTTC. Its protein product is CASSYPAGLDYEQYF.

V is TRBV7-2 and J is TRBJ2-7; D is possibly TRBD2 (5 bases). In germline, CDR1 is SGHTA, CDR2 FQGNSA. CDR3 length equals 15 residues. Between the trimmed V and J ends, which lost 6 bases and 3 bases, there was a span of 18 bases. Here the CDR3 reads CASRRESARGYEQYF. CDR3 coding DNA: TGTGCCAGCAGACGAGAATCCGCCCGGGGCTACGAGCAGTACTTC.

This clone was detected ten times or more. The chain combines TRBV7-9 with TRBJ1-2, with TRBD1 matching over 8 bases. This CDR3 region has 15 residues. CDR1 SEHNR and CDR2 FQNEAQ come from the germline V gene (reference sequence). V dropped 1 base and J dropped 8; count of bases not matched to a gene: 9. CDR3 in DNA: TGTGCCAGCAGCTTAGGGAAACCGACAGGGGAGGGCTACACCTTC. Translated: CASSLGKPTGEGYTF.

This clone was counted between two and nine times. The rearrangement joins TRBV27 to TRBJ2-7, with D tentatively TRBD2 (7 bases). The CDR3 totals 17 residues. Germline loops: CDR1 MNHEY, CDR2 SMNVEV (reference sequence). V was trimmed by 6 bases and J by 0 bases, leaving 21 bases between them. The CDR3 bases are TGTGCCAGCAGCCTCGCCTCGGGGGGCCCCAGCTCCTACGAGCAGTACTTC. Its translation is CASSLASGGPSSYEQYF.

The rearrangement links TRBV27 to TRBJ1-6, with D uncertain. V lost 1 base and J lost 2, with 9 bases in between. The CDR3 covers 16 residues. Germline V lookup: CDR1 MNHEY, CDR2 SMNVEV (reference sequence). The CDR3 DNA is TGTGCCAGCAGTTTATTTGCGGTCCCCTATAATTCACCCCTCCACTTT. As protein: CASSLFAVPYNSPLHF.

The chain uses TRBV19 and TRBJ1-2; TRBD1 matches at 7 bases. Germline CDR1 reads LNHDA; CDR2 reads SQIVND (reference sequence). This CDR3 has 15 amino acids. V was clipped by 4 bases and J by 3 bases; unmatched bases: 8. The CDR3 sequence is CASSRKNTGDYGYTF. In DNA, the CDR3 is TGTGCCAGTAGTAGAAAAAATACAGGGGACTATGGCTACACCTTC.

The chain couples TRBV5-5 to TRBJ1-2, with 7 bases identical to TRBD1. V shed 2 bases, J shed 7 bases, and the junction held 5 bases outside the gene matches. The CDR3 loop spans 13 amino acids. The germline V gene has CDR1 SGHKS and CDR2 YYEKEE (reference sequence). Written as DNA, the CDR3 is TGTGCCAGCAGCTTTGGGCAGGGGGGTGGCTACACCTTC. Its protein is CASSFGQGGGYTF. The whole variable domain, filled in from reference TRBV5-5 and TRBJ1-2, reads DAGVTQSPTHLIKTRGQQVTLRCSPISGHKSVSWYQQVLGQGPQFIFQYYEKEERGRGNFPDRFSARQFPNYSSELNVNALLLGDSALYLCASSFGQGGGYTFGSGTRLTVV.

This clone came up once. The chain couples TRBV3-1 (or the pseudogene TRBV3-2) to TRBJ2-5; tentative D call: TRBD2 (5 bases). This CDR3 contains 12 residues. From germline, CDR1 is LGHDT and CDR2 YNNKEL (reference sequence). Trimming removed 3 bases at V and 7 bases at J, with 9 bases between. Written as DNA, the CDR3 is TGTGCCAGCAGCCATCAAGAGGGGACCCAGTACTTC. As protein: CASSHQEGTQYF.

This chain uses TRBV4-3 with TRBJ1-2; TRBD1 agrees at 9 bases. The ends lost 4 bases at V and 7 bases at J; junction bases unmatched: 16. This CDR3 region has 17 residues. The germline gives CDR1 LGHNA, CDR2 YSLEER. This CDR3 is CASSRIDGTGTVGGYTF. The CDR3 region has the DNA TGCGCCAGCAGCCGGATTGACGGGACAGGGACTGTTGGTGGCTACACCTTC.